The rows below give T cell receptor beta chains drawn from one sample of a study of cytomegalovirus exposure and HLA in healthy donors. Produced via immunoSEQ multiplex PCR; TCRdb's table is partial and in-frame only. Of 190,000 or so clones listed, 80% are singletons. Sequenced: PBMCs. These receptors were obtained from a boy between 10 and 17 years old in good health and CMV-seronegative. CDR3s include the opening cysteine and the closing phenylalanine or tryptophan. D genes are given only for firm matches. The size of a clone is reported for some rows only, either as once, few or many, or as a class for expanded clones.

abundance | j_gene | d_gene | v_gene | CDR3aa | CDR3nt
NA | TRBJ2-7 | NA | TRBV18 | CASSPPRLPYEQYF | TGTGCCAGCTCACCACCGCGACTCCCCTACGAGCAGTACTTC
NA | TRBJ1-5 | NA | TRBV30 | CAWSVFRGGWNQPQHF | TGTGCCTGGAGTGTTTTCAGGGGCGGGTGGAATCAGCCCCAGCATTTT
few | TRBJ2-1 | NA | TRBV27 | CASSSRHLGGNEQFF | TGTGCCAGCAGTTCCCGACATTTAGGAGGTAATGAGCAGTTCTTC
NA | TRBJ1-2 | NA | TRBV30 | CAWSVSGVIYGYTF | TGTGCCTGGAGTGTTTCAGGGGTTATCTATGGCTACACCTTC
NA | TRBJ2-1 | TRBD2 | TRBV7-3 | CASSYSAKAGVSYNEQFF | TGTGCCAGCAGCTACAGTGCTAAAGCGGGAGTGTCCTACAATGAGCAGTTCTTC
NA | TRBJ2-3 | TRBD2 | TRBV6-9 | CASSSLLAGGDTQYF | TGTGCCAGCAGTTCCCTGCTAGCGGGAGGTGATACGCAGTATTTT
NA | TRBJ2-5 | NA | TRBV5-1 | CASSLAQGSYETQYF | TGCGCCAGCAGCTTGGCGCAGGGGAGTTATGAGACCCAGTACTTC
NA | TRBJ1-1 | TRBD1 | TRBV7-9 | CASSLGQGGHTEAFF | TGTGCCAGCAGCTTAGGACAGGGGGGCCACACTGAAGCTTTCTTT
NA | TRBJ2-3 | NA | TRBV2 | CASSALGGVTDTQYF | TGTGCCAGCAGTGCTCTAGGGGGGGTTACAGATACGCAGTATTTT
NA | TRBJ2-1 | TRBD2 | TRBV5-1 | CASSFGGGSTEQFF | TGCGCCAGCAGCTTCGGGGGGGGGAGCACTGAGCAGTTCTTC
NA | TRBJ1-2 | NA | TRBV30 | CAWSVNTLGGYTF | TGTGCCTGGAGTGTAAACACCCTGGGCGGCTACACCTTC
NA | TRBJ2-1 | NA | TRBV10-3 | CAISEPLRDEQFF | TGTGCCATCAGTGAACCATTGAGGGATGAGCAGTTCTTC
NA | TRBJ2-7 | TRBD2 | TRBV4-2 | CASSRASGSYEQYF | TGTGCCAGCAGCCGAGCTAGCGGGAGCTACGAGCAGTACTTC
few | TRBJ1-1 | TRBD1 | TRBV7-9 | CSSSLALGQGIGTEAFF | TGTTCCAGCAGCTTAGCCCTCGGACAGGGGATAGGCACTGAAGCTTTCTTT
NA | TRBJ1-1 | TRBD1 | TRBV13 | CASSPRGRVATEAFF | TGTGCCAGCAGCCCCAGGGGGCGGGTGGCGACTGAAGCTTTCTTT
NA | TRBJ2-2 | NA | TRBV5-1 | CASSLDRREAPVRGELFF | TGCGCCAGCAGCTTGGATCGGCGGGAAGCCCCGGTTAGGGGGGAGCTGTTTTTT
NA | TRBJ1-1 | NA | TRBV27 | CASSQAGWGSEAFF | TGTGCCAGCAGCCAAGCGGGGTGGGGGTCAGAAGCTTTCTTT
NA | TRBJ2-1 | TRBD2 | TRBV25-1 | CASTPGTNYNEQFF | TGTGCCAGCACTCCCGGGACTAACTACAATGAGCAGTTCTTC
NA | TRBJ2-2 | NA | TRBV6-4 | CASSDSATTGELFF | TGTGCCAGCAGTGACTCGGCCACCACCGGGGAGCTGTTTTTT
NA | TRBJ1-5 | NA | TRBV29-1 | CSVGSGSQPQHF | TGCAGCGTTGGATCGGGAAGCCAGCCCCAGCATTTT
NA | TRBJ1-6 | TRBD1 | TRBV30 | CALTGGNSPLHF | TGTGCCTTGACAGGGGGGAATTCACCCCTCCACTTT
NA | TRBJ2-2 | TRBD1 | TRBV18 | CASSPRQGNTGELFF | TGTGCCAGCTCACCCCGACAGGGGAACACCGGGGAGCTGTTTTTT
few | TRBJ1-4 | TRBD1 | TRBV30 | CAWSAGGPNEKLFF | TGTGCCTGGAGTGCAGGGGGTCCCAATGAAAAACTGTTTTTT
NA | TRBJ2-3 | TRBD2 | TRBV10-3 | CAISESTSSGGRRDTQYF | TGTGCCATCAGTGAGTCGACCTCTAGCGGGGGCCGCCGGGATACGCAGTATTTT
NA | TRBJ2-7 | TRBD2 | TRBV4-1 | CASSLTWAGGVPYEQYF | TGCGCCAGCAGCCTGACTTGGGCGGGAGGGGTACCCTACGAGCAGTACTTC
NA | TRBJ1-5 | NA | TRBV6-1 | CASSPRGNQPQHF | TGTGCCAGCAGTCCCAGGGGCAATCAGCCCCAGCATTTT